This TCR beta chain originates from a study of neurological immune-mediated disorders. This clonotype was observed many times. Per sequencing run, 15-18 subjects together gave over 160 million TCR-beta sequences. Each CDR3 protein gets one entry after TCRdb re-called the 5' RACE reads with MiXCR. The top ten clones hold around 5.7% of a sample with 30,000 to 50,000 distinct CDR3 sequences, approximately 7.2% of them seen once. Trimming pared 0 bases from V and 9 bases from J, leaving 12 bases between. This CDR3 region has 14 residues. Germline CDR1 reads SEHNR; CDR2 reads FQNEAQ (reference sequence). J is TRBJ2-1 and V is TRBV7-9; perhaps TRBD2 as D (6 bases). Specimen: CD4+ T cells from blood. This TCR derives from a man aged 45-65 years in good health. This CDR3 reads CASSLAVSGGEQFF. The DNA of the CDR3 is TGTGCCAGCAGCTTAGCGGTTAGCGGCGGTGAGCAGTTCTTC.